The T cell receptor beta chain described here comes from a study of T cell changes during pregnancy in multiple sclerosis. In its sample, this clone was seen once. Germline assignment: CDR1 ENHRY and CDR2 SYGVKD. The V segment lost 4 bases and the J segment 6 bases; nucleotides outside the gene matches: 5. This CDR3 comprises 13 residues. Repertoires were generated with immunoSEQ multiplex PCR, while TCRdb's copy carries only in-frame clones and drops some. This table holds around 27,000 clones, over 85% found once. Source: CD4+ T cells from peripheral blood mononuclear cells, taken in the first trimester of pregnancy. This clonotype was obtained from a female donor with multiple sclerosis, enrolled in a pregnancy study. This sequence joins TRBV10-3 and TRBJ1-1, with 7 bases aligning to TRBD1. The CDR3 sequence is CAISGQGGPEAFF. The CDR3 nucleotides read TGTGCCATCAGTGGACAGGGTGGCCCTGAAGCTTTCTTT.